This T cell receptor (beta chain) was captured in a study of blood T cell repertoires in COVID-19. Study-level background: Italy, Spain and the United States were the sources of the convalescent and acute COVID-19 samples. Sources were T cells, B-cell-depleted T cells, or PBMCs; the material itself was cDNA or gDNA.

Authors' processing steps: Reference gene primer amplification yielded estimated nucleated cell counts. Profiling relied on immunoSEQ multiplex PCR, and the TCRdb table lists in-frame clones only, not all of them. The D gene and trimming were derived from the DNA, and the V and J assignments and clone size from that table. The table shows approximately 100,000 clones, with approximately 89% occurring only once. CDR1 is LNHDA and CDR2 is SQIVND in the germline V gene (reference sequence). The ends lost 7 bases at V and 4 bases at J; junction bases unmatched: 9. CDR3 length: 14 residues. The origin of this receptor is an elderly woman in a cohort sampled during active COVID-19. The specimen sequenced was peripheral blood. The V gene is TRBV19, the J gene TRBJ2-5; 7 bases map to TRBD1. The CDR3 DNA is TGTGCCAGTACTCAACAGGGGACCGGAGAGACCCAGTACTTC. It is translated as CASTQQGTGETQYF.